This T cell receptor beta chain appears in the sequencing data of a study of Graves' ophthalmopathy and Graves' hyperthyroidism. Notes on the study in general: Clonotypes were expanded in thyroid at above 0.001 frequency, and most also appeared in blood.

Amplified TCR beta CDR3 regions were obtained using RNA transcripts as template. First-round RT-PCR employed HTBI primers, with a second-round multiplex PCR after it. TCRdb fed the multiplex PCR reads into MiXCR, producing one record per CDR3 protein. Here the sample spans roughly 350,000 distinct CDR3 sequences, about 17% being singletons. Ophthalmopathy absent within 18 months of follow-up marked hyperthyroidism as stable. Patients newly diagnosed with hyperthyroidism, under 2 months' duration, were aged 18 to 65, the study reports. Serum thyroxine and TRAb, along with clinical symptoms, thyroid ultrasound and orbital computed tomography, were what diagnosis relied on. Germline assignment: CDR1 SGHTA and CDR2 FQGNSA. The CDR3 contains 13 residues. The ends were cut back, 3 bases at V and 0 bases at J, with 5 bases in the middle. This clonotype was found many times. No antigen is known for it.

The sequenced sample was peripheral blood. The rearrangement links TRBV7-2 to TRBJ1-1; no clear D gene. The source is an adult woman with stable Graves' hyperthyroidism. The CDR3 nucleotides are TGTGCCAGCAGCTTCGCATTGAACACTGAAGCTTTCTTT. Protein: CASSFALNTEAFF.